This TCR beta chain was documented in a study of beta chain features in type 1 diabetes. Study-level points and caveats: All four CD4+ subsets of Type 1 diabetes patients contained TCRB CDR3s that were moderately but significantly shorter. It was among patients, rather than healthy donors, that naive, central memory and Treg TCRB repertoires appeared more similar.

What was sequenced were expressed TCRB transcripts, since all of the isolated RNA had been reverse transcribed. Profiled with immunoSEQ multiplex PCR; TCRdb holds only in-frame clones, not every one. The table lists a few hundred thousand clones, roughly 17% of them singletons. With regard to this clone: The antigen is undetermined.

CDR3 size: 14 residues. V shed 7 bases and J shed 4 bases, with 17 bases lying between them. Germline values: CDR1 SGHNT, CDR2 YYREEE (reference sequence). The rearrangement uses TRBV5-4 and TRBJ1-2; weak D call: TRBD1 (5 bases). The clonotype comes from a man aged 25 to 45 with type 1 diabetes. The source material was naive CD4+ T cells from blood. The CDR3 protein is CASRHPGQLYGYTF. As DNA, the CDR3 is TGTGCCAGCCGCCACCCCGGACAACTCTATGGCTACACCTTC.